This TCR beta chain is from a study of T cell changes during pregnancy in multiple sclerosis. The junction had 2 bases not matched to a gene; V was cut back by 8 bases and J by 0 bases. The CDR3 consists of 16 residues. Germline CDR1 is MDHEN and CDR2 is SYDVKM. The protocol was immunoSEQ multiplex PCR, while the TCRdb copy is restricted to in-frame clones and leaves out a portion. Found here are roughly 14,000 clones, approximately 83% of them singletons; the top ten hold under 20%. The chain is built from TRBV28 and TRBJ2-6; 12 nucleotides align to TRBD1. The material sequenced was CD8+ T cells from peripheral blood mononuclear cells, taken in the first trimester of pregnancy. The receptor was derived from a female donor with multiple sclerosis, enrolled in a pregnancy study. Here the CDR3 reads CASGTGGVSGANVLTF. The CDR3 bases are TGTGCCAGCGGGACAGGGGGCGTCTCTGGGGCCAACGTCCTGACTTTC.